This TCR beta chain was captured by sequencing in a study of cytomegalovirus exposure and HLA in healthy donors. 13 Jbeta primers and 60 Vbeta primers were used for the PCR. Method: immunoSEQ multiplex PCR; TCRdb's copy keeps in-frame clones and lacks some. The sample totals around 65,000 clones. Germline V lookup: CDR1 SEHNR, CDR2 FQNEAQ (reference sequence). The CDR3 has 14 residues. Trimming pared 5 bases from V and 9 bases from J, leaving 17 bases between. Specimen: PBMCs. This sequence joins TRBV7-9 and TRBJ1-5; D is undetermined. The sequence came from a boy younger than 18 in good health and CMV-seronegative. The CDR3 DNA reads as TGTGCCAGCAGCCCTTACGGCGGGGATCGGCCCCAGCATTTT. This gives the protein CASSPYGGDRPQHF.